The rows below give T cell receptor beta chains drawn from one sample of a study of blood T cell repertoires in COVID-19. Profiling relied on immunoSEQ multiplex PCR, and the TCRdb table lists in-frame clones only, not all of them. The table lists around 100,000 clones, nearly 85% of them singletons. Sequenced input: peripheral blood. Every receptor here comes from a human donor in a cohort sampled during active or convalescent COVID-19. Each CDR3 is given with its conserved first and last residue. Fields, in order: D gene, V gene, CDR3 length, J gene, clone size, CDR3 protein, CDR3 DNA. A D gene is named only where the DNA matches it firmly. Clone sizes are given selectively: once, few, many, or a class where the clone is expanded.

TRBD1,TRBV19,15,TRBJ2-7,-,CASSKGTGVSYEQYF,TGTGCCAGTAGTAAAGGGACAGGGGTCTCCTACGAGCAGTACTTC
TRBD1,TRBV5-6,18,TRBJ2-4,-,CASRQTLQGEVAKNIQYF,TGTGCCAGCAGACAGACCCTCCAGGGGGAAGTAGCCAAAAACATTCAGTACTTC
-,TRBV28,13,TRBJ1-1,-,CASSPPDRLQAFF,TGTGCCAGCAGTCCCCCCGACAGGCTCCAAGCTTTCTTT
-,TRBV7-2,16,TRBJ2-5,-,CASSTVVGGLGETQYF,TGTGCCAGCAGCACGGTGGTGGGGGGGCTCGGAGAGACCCAGTACTTC
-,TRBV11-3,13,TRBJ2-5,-,CASSPREKETQYF,TGTGCCAGCAGCCCGAGGGAAAAAGAGACCCAGTACTTC
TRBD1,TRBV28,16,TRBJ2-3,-,CASSDQGTGNTDTQYF,TGTGCCAGCAGTGATCAGGGGACAGGGAACACAGATACGCAGTATTTT
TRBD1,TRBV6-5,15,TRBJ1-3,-,CASTLQGAHGNTIYF,TGTGCCAGCACCCTACAGGGGGCGCATGGAAACACCATATATTTT
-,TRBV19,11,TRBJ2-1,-,CASREGGEQFF,TGTGCCTCTAGAGAGGGCGGCGAGCAGTTCTTC
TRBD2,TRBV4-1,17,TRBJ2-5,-,CASSQGVVAGEKRTQYF,TGCGCCAGCAGCCAAGGAGTAGTAGCGGGGGAGAAGAGGACCCAGTACTTC
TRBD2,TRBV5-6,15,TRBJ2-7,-,CASSLAGGAHYEQYF,TGTGCCAGCAGCTTGGCGGGGGGGGCCCACTACGAGCAGTACTTC
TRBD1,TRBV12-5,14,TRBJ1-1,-,CASGSTGGYTEAFF,TGTGCTAGTGGTTCGACAGGGGGGTACACTGAAGCTTTCTTT
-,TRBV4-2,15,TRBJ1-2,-,CASRGAGDPFYGYTF,TGTGCCAGCAGGGGGGCAGGGGACCCCTTCTATGGCTACACCTTC
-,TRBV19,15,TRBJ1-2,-,CASRLGGGTSHGYTF,TGTGCCAGTAGGTTGGGTGGTGGGACATCACATGGCTACACCTTC
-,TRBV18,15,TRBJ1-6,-,CASSPDPFGGSPLHF,TGTGCCAGCTCCCCAGACCCCTTCGGGGGTTCACCCCTCCACTTT
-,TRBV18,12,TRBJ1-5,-,CASSPTNQPQHF,TGTGCCAGCTCACCAACAAATCAGCCCCAGCATTTT
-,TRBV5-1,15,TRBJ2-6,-,CASSLRVAGANVLTF,TGCGCCAGCAGCCTCAGGGTTGCTGGGGCCAACGTCCTGACTTTC
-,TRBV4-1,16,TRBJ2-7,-,CASSQDGAGYGYEQYF,TGCGCCAGCAGCCAAGATGGGGCAGGGTACGGTTACGAGCAGTACTTC
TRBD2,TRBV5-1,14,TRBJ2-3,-,CASRLAGPTDTQYF,TGCGCCAGCCGACTAGCGGGACCCACAGATACGCAGTATTTT
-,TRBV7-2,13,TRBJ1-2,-,CAIQGPGWYGYTF,TGTGCCATCCAAGGTCCGGGGTGGTATGGCTACACCTTC
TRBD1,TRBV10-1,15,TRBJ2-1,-,CASSDGTGWSNEQFF,TGCGCCAGCAGCGACGGGACAGGGTGGTCGAATGAGCAGTTCTTC
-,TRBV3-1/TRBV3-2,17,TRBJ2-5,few,CASSRGGGGATQETQYF,TGTGCCAGCAGCCGAGGAGGCGGCGGGGCAACCCAAGAGACCCAGTACTTC
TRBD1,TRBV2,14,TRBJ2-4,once,CASSEGRGLYIQYF,TGTGCCAGCAGTGAAGGCAGGGGGCTGTACATTCAGTACTTC
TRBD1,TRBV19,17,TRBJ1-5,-,CASSTRQGRQVNQPQHF,TGTGCCAGTAGTACCAGACAGGGAAGACAGGTCAATCAGCCCCAGCATTTT
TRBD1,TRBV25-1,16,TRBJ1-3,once,CASSDRTGYSGNTIYF,TGTGCCAGCAGTGACCGGACAGGGTATTCGGGAAACACCATATATTTT
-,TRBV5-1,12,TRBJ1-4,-,CASSPGGEKLFF,TGCGCCAGCAGCCCGGGGGGTGAAAAACTGTTTTTT
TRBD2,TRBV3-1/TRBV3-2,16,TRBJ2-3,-,CASSQALAGGTDTQYF,TGTGCCAGCAGCCAAGCGCTAGCGGGGGGCACAGATACGCAGTATTTT
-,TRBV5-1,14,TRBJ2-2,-,CASGRAVNTGELFF,TGCGCCAGCGGGCGGGCAGTGAACACCGGGGAGCTGTTTTTT